This TCR beta chain was documented in a study of blood T cell repertoires in COVID-19. Study-wide context: Acute and convalescent COVID-19 specimens originated in the United States, Italy and Spain.

This CDR3 spans 13 amino acids. Germline V CDR1 and CDR2: SGHDT, YYEEEE. Trimming left V 2 bases short and J 7 bases short, with 10 bases between. Source study methods: How many nucleated cells were present was estimated from reference gene primer amplification. TCRdb's copy holds only in-frame clones and misses some; the assay was immunoSEQ multiplex PCR. D and trimming were read from the DNA, whereas the V and J calls and clone size are those reported in that table. The sample has around 250,000 clones, about nine tenths seen once; the top ten hold about 2.2%. The sequence derives from a man aged 25 to 40 who had recovered from COVID-19. This chain connects TRBV5-6 to TRBJ2-1; D gene unclear. Sequenced material: peripheral blood. The CDR3 nucleotides are TGTGCCAGCAGCTTCCTTGTTCAGAATGAGCAGTTCTTC. This sequence encodes CASSFLVQNEQFF.